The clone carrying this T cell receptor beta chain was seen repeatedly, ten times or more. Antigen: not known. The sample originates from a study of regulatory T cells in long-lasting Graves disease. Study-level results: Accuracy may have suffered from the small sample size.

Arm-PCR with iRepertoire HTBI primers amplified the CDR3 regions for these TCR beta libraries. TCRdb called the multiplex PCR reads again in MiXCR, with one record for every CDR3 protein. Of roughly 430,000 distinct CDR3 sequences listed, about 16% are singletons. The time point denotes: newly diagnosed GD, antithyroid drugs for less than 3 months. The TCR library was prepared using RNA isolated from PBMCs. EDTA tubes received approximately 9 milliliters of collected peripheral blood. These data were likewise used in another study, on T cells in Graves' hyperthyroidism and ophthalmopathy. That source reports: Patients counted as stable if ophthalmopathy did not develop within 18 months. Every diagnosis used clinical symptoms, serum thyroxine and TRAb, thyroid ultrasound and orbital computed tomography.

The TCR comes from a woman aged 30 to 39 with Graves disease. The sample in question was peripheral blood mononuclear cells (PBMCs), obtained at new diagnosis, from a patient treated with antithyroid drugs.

CDR3 sequence: CASSSTLAIEQFF. CDR3 sequence (DNA): TGTGCCAGCAGCTCCACACTAGCAATTGAGCAGTTCTTC. The J gene is TRBJ2-1, the V gene TRBV28; possible D gene TRBD2, 6 bases. There are 13 residues in the CDR3. The ends were cut back, 6 bases at V and 9 bases at J, with 15 bases in the middle. Per germline, CDR1 MDHEN and CDR2 SYDVKM.